This T cell receptor (beta chain) was recovered during a study of T cell repertoires in cytomegalovirus infection. Findings and caveats of the study: Clonotype analysis showed dominance of the ex vivo response by HLA-C-restricted CMV-specific TCR beta clonotypes.

V was clipped by 5 bases and J by 7 bases; unmatched bases: 11. CDR1 is LNHDA and CDR2 is SQIVND in the germline V gene (reference sequence). The length of the CDR3 is 15 residues. Worth noting for this clonotype: Its antigen is as yet unknown.

TCRdb re-derived calls from the reads in MiXCR, one entry per CDR3 protein. The data show approximately 500,000 distinct CDR3 sequences, about 11% seen once. The rearrangement uses TRBV19 and TRBJ2-1, with 7 bases aligning to TRBD2. Source material: PBMCs. This receptor was obtained from a human donor in good health (CMV status not recorded). Some clones in this sample may be carry-over from other donors' samples. CDR3 sequence (DNA): TGTGCCAGTAGTCCTGGACTAGATGGGAAAAATGAGCAGTTCTTC. As protein: CASSPGLDGKNEQFF.